Following are 30 T cell receptor beta chains from one sample sequenced in a study of cytomegalovirus exposure and HLA in healthy donors. The primer mix had 60 Vbeta and 13 Jbeta primers. Only in-frame clones appear in the TCRdb table, and some are missing; sequencing was by immunoSEQ multiplex PCR. The repertoire holds 70,000 to 80,000 clones, with 82% as singletons. Sequencing input: PBMCs. These receptors were obtained from a young man in good health and CMV-seronegative.

This chain connects TRBV27 to TRBJ2-1, with 13 bases lining up with TRBD2. The germline V gene has CDR1 MNHEY and CDR2 SMNVEV (reference sequence). The CDR3 loop spans 14 amino acids. The junction had 2 bases not matched to a gene; V was cut back by 5 bases and J by 7 bases. The CDR3 reads CASSTGLAGNEQFF. In DNA, the CDR3 is TGTGCCAGCAGTACGGGACTAGCGGGGAATGAGCAGTTCTTC.

The table lists this clone with a count of one. The chain joins TRBV6-6 to TRBJ1-1, with unresolved D. The CDR3 has 14 residues. V lost 5 bases, J lost 1 base, and 11 bases lay in between. Per germline, CDR1 MNHNY and CDR2 SVGAGI (reference sequence). The CDR3 sequence is CASSNSPGNTEAFF. CDR3 nucleotides: TGTGCCAGCAGTAACAGCCCTGGGAACACTGAAGCTTTCTTT.

The V and J genes are TRBV28 and TRBJ2-7; tentative D call: TRBD1 (5 bases). V lost 2 bases and J 3 bases, leaving 14 bases between the germline ends. Germline V gene lookup returns CDR1 MDHEN and CDR2 SYDVKM. The CDR3 totals 15 residues. The CDR3 coding sequence is TGTGCCAGCAGTTTAAGCCGAGACAGTCACTACGAGCAGTACTTC. It is translated as CASSLSRDSHYEQYF.

The chain uses TRBV7-2 and TRBJ2-5; tentatively, D is TRBD1 (6 bases). The V end was cut by 3 bases, the J end by 6 bases, with 14 bases between. The CDR3 length is 14 residues. The V gene's germline CDR1 is SGHTA and CDR2 FQGNSA. For the CDR3, the DNA is TGTGCCAGCAGCTTGTCCGGGACAAGAAAGACCCAGTACTTC. Translating it yields CASSLSGTRKTQYF.

The gene calls are TRBV9 and TRBJ2-7; no clear D. Per germline, CDR1 SGDLS and CDR2 YYNGEE. V lost 0 bases, J lost 3 bases, and 10 bases lay in between. The CDR3 is 14 residues long. The CDR3 region is CASSVDLGSYEQYF. CDR3 nucleotide sequence: TGTGCCAGCAGCGTAGATCTAGGAAGCTACGAGCAGTACTTC.

The rearrangement uses TRBV9 and TRBJ1-5; the match to TRBD1 covers 8 bases. The J segment lost 7 bases and the V segment lost 0 bases, leaving 6 bases of the junction unmatched. CDR1 is SGDLS and CDR2 is YYNGEE in the germline V gene. The CDR3 runs 15 residues. This chain's CDR3 is CASSVGQGTQQPQHF. The CDR3, as DNA: TGTGCCAGCAGCGTAGGACAGGGGACCCAGCAGCCCCAGCATTTT.

This clone was counted a single time. This sequence joins TRBV27 and TRBJ2-5; a possible D gene is TRBD1 (6 bases). CDR1 is MNHEY and CDR2 is SMNVEV in the germline V gene (reference sequence). This CDR3 comprises 14 residues. V was clipped by 5 bases and J by 1 base, with 11 bases between them. The chain's CDR3 is CASSTEGGQETQYF. CDR3 DNA sequence: TGTGCCAGCAGTACTGAAGGGGGCCAAGAGACCCAGTACTTC.

The rearrangement joins TRBV9 to TRBJ2-2, with D possibly TRBD2 on 7 matching bases. Germline lookup yields CDR1 SGDLS and CDR2 YYNGEE. Trimming took 3 bases from V and 5 from J, leaving 23 bases between them. The CDR3 length is 18 residues. This CDR3 is CASSAWDLGGGQTGELFF. DNA of the CDR3: TGTGCCAGCAGCGCCTGGGACTTAGGGGGGGGTCAAACCGGGGAGCTGTTTTTT.

V usage is TRBV2 and J usage is TRBJ2-7; 7 bases line up with TRBD1. Germline V gives CDR1 SNHLY, CDR2 FYNNEI. The CDR3 sequence is 13 residues long. V shed 7 bases, J shed 2 bases, and the junction held 5 bases outside the gene matches. CDR3: CASKQGLPYEQYF. DNA of the CDR3: TGTGCCAGCAAACAGGGGCTTCCCTACGAGCAGTACTTC.

This clone has only a few counts. The chain has TRBV30 and TRBJ2-4; TRBD1 matches 9 bases. This CDR3 has 14 residues. Looked up from germline, CDR1 is GTSNPN and CDR2 is SVGIG (reference sequence). Unmatched junction bases numbered 6, after V lost 3 bases and J lost 6 bases. The CDR3: CAWSQGTGRNIQYF. DNA for the CDR3: TGTGCCTGGAGCCAAGGGACAGGGAGAAACATTCAGTACTTC. The full variable domain, in which reference TRBV30 and TRBJ2-4 provide the parts outside the CDR3, is SQTIHQWPATLVQPVGSPLSLECTVEGTSNPNLYWYRQAAGRGLQLLFYSVGIGQISSEVPQNLSASRPQDRQFILSSKKLLLSDSGFYLCAWSQGTGRNIQYFGAGTRLSVL.

This chain links TRBV25-1 with TRBJ2-1, with D possibly matching TRBD1 (6 bases). CDR1 MGHDK and CDR2 SYGVNS come from the germline V gene. CDR3 length: 14 residues. V dropped 6 bases and J dropped 9 bases, with 18 bases sitting between them. DNA of the CDR3: TGTGCCAGCAGGGGCACAGGGTCTTGGGGTGAGCAGTTCTTC. Its translation: CASRGTGSWGEQFF.

This clone was picked up a small number of times. In nucleotides, the CDR3 is TGCGCCAGCAGTATTCCGGAGACCTACGAGCAGTACTTC. Amino acid sequence: CASSIPETYEQYF. The chain couples TRBV5-1 to TRBJ2-7; no definite D call. Between the trimmed V and J ends, which lost 5 bases and 2 bases, there was a span of 11 bases. Germline V lookup: CDR1 SGHRS, CDR2 YFSETQ. CDR3 length equals 13 residues.

The V and J genes are TRBV9 and TRBJ2-7; perhaps TRBD2 as D (6 bases). Looked up from germline, CDR1 is SGDLS and CDR2 is YYNGEE. This CDR3 has 14 residues. Trimming took 4 bases from V and 1 from J, leaving 12 bases between them. The CDR3 DNA reads TGTGCCAGCAGCCGGGGAGGTCTGTCCTACGAGCAGTACTTC. This sequence encodes CASSRGGLSYEQYF.

The chain's CDR3 is CASRANLAGRGNSDEQFF. CDR3 coding DNA: TGTGCCAGCAGAGCAAATCTAGCGGGCCGGGGGAACAGCGATGAGCAGTTCTTC. This rearrangement joins TRBV2 to TRBJ2-1, with TRBD2 matching over 8 bases. Germline CDR1 reads SNHLY; CDR2 reads FYNNEI. V was pared by 6 bases and J by 8 bases, with 21 bases of the junction left unmatched. The CDR3 runs 18 residues. Based on the CDR3 plus reference TRBV2 and TRBJ2-1, the full variable domain is EPEVTQTPSHQVTQMGQEVILRCVPISNHLYFYWYRQILGQKVEFLVSFYNNEISEKSEIFDDQFSVERPDGSNFTLKIRSTKLEDSAMYFCASRANLAGRGNSDEQFFGPGTRLTVL.

In nucleotides, the CDR3 is TGTGCCTGGAGCCCCTTGGGCGGGTATGTCGGGGAGCTGTTTTTT. The encoded protein is CAWSPLGGYVGELFF. The chain joins TRBV30 to TRBJ2-2; TRBD2 is a possible D gene (5 bases). The ends were cut back, 3 bases at V and 7 bases at J, with 18 bases in the middle. The CDR3 has 15 amino acids. Germline V gene data show CDR1 as GTSNPN and CDR2 as SVGIG (reference sequence).

Written as DNA, the CDR3 is TGTGCCAGCAAAAGATCTCCTATGAACACTGAAGCTTTCTTT. This translates into CASKRSPMNTEAFF. This chain uses TRBV6-1 with TRBJ1-1; D not certain. The CDR3 extends over 14 amino acids. V was shortened by 7 bases and J by 0 bases, with 12 bases between the two germline ends. The germline V gene has CDR1 MNHNS and CDR2 SASEGT.

The CDR3 sequence: CASSLRRANTDTQYF. The CDR3 DNA reads TGTGCCAGCAGCTTACGGCGGGCTAACACAGATACGCAGTATTTT. V usage is TRBV7-8 and J usage is TRBJ2-3; D may be TRBD2 (5 bases). V lost 2 bases to trimming and J lost 2 bases, with 11 bases between them. Per the germline V gene, CDR1 is SGHVS and CDR2 is FQNEAQ. The CDR3 has 15 residues. Full variable domain (outside the CDR3, taken from reference TRBV7-8 and TRBJ2-3): GAGVSQSPRYKVAKRGQDVALRCDPISGHVSLFWYQQALGQGPEFLTYFQNEAQLDKSGLPSDRFFAERPEGSVSTLKIQRTQQEDSAVYLCASSLRRANTDTQYFGPGTRLTVL.

The V and J genes are TRBV6-5 and TRBJ2-7; 8 bases match TRBD2. Looked up from germline, CDR1 is MNHEY and CDR2 is SVGAGI. Losses at the gene ends were 11 bases for V and 4 bases for J; bases not matched to a gene: 4. There are 11 residues in the CDR3. CDR3 amino acids: CAAAGGYEQYF. The CDR3 DNA reads as TGTGCCGCGGCGGGGGGTTACGAGCAGTACTTC.

The rearrangement links TRBV18 to TRBJ2-5, with a possible D match to TRBD2 (6 bases). TRBJ2-7 matches the DNA end more closely, so the J call is doubtful. Germline V gene sequence: CDR1 KGHSH, CDR2 LQKENI. The CDR3 consists of 16 residues. The DNA for the CDR3 is TGTGCCAGCTCACCAGTCGGCGGGGACCCTAACTACGAGCAGTACTTC. Residues: CASSPVGGDPNYEQYF.

This rearrangement joins TRBV4-2 to TRBJ1-2; TRBD1 matches at 7 bases. The CDR3 extends over 15 amino acids. Trimming removed 1 base from V and 4 bases from J; junction bases left unmatched: 6. The germline CDR1 and CDR2 sequences are LGHNA and YNFKEQ. CDR3 amino acids: CASSQAAQGVYGYTF. In DNA, the CDR3 is TGTGCCAGCAGCCAAGCGGCTCAGGGGGTCTATGGCTACACCTTC.

The rearrangement uses TRBV6-5 and TRBJ2-2, with TRBD1 matching over 7 bases. Germline V gene lookup returns CDR1 MNHEY and CDR2 SVGAGI. The CDR3 loop spans 15 amino acids. V lost 3 bases and J lost 7; bases outside the gene matches: 8. CDR3 amino acids: CASSYDRVPGGELFF. CDR3 DNA: TGTGCCAGCAGTTATGACAGGGTACCGGGCGGGGAGCTGTTTTTT.

This clone was observed a few times. V and J are TRBV6-6 and TRBJ2-3, with D perhaps TRBD1 (6 bases). CDR1 and CDR2 from the germline V gene are MNHNY and SVGAGI (reference sequence). The CDR3 spans 11 residues. V was cut by 8 bases and J by 14 bases, with 17 bases left in between. The CDR3 is CASLLRDTSYF. The CDR3 DNA reads TGTGCCAGCCTTCTTCGGGACACCTCGTATTTT.

The chain uses TRBV6-4 and TRBJ2-3, with 12 positions matching TRBD1. Germline CDR1 reads MRHNA; CDR2 reads SNTAGT. Unmatched junction bases numbered 0, after V lost 8 bases and J lost 6 bases. CDR3 size: 12 residues. The CDR3 DNA is TGTGCCAGCGGGACAGGGGGCGATACGCAGTATTTT. It codes for CASGTGGDTQYF.

V is TRBV2 and J is TRBJ2-5; TRBD1 aligns across 7 bases. Germline-derived CDR1 and CDR2 are SNHLY and FYNNEI. V lost 11 bases and J lost 4; bases outside the gene matches: 10. This CDR3 contains 13 residues. The CDR3 nucleotides read TGTGCCCTACCCGACAGGGTGGGAGAGACCCAGTACTTC. It translates to CALPDRVGETQYF.

The CDR3 nucleotides read TGCGCCAGCAGCCAAGAATGGGGACAAAACACCGGGGAGCTGTTTTTT. The encoded protein is CASSQEWGQNTGELFF. This chain connects TRBV4-3 to TRBJ2-2; tentatively, D is TRBD1 (6 bases). V gave up 0 bases and J gave up 2 bases, with 10 bases separating them. The CDR3 totals 16 residues. Germline CDR1 is LGHNA and CDR2 is YSLEER.

The V and J genes are TRBV28 and TRBJ1-1; possible D gene TRBD1, 6 bases. This CDR3 region has 15 residues. V shed 6 bases and J shed 3 bases, with 17 bases lying between them. Germline CDR1 MDHEN, CDR2 SYDVKM. CDR3 nucleotide sequence: TGTGCCAGCAGGGCCGGGGGGGCCACATACACTGAAGCTTTCTTT. Its protein is CASRAGGATYTEAFF.

This clone was found once. The chain recombines TRBV9 with TRBJ2-3, with TRBD2 identical over 7 bases. Germline-derived CDR1 and CDR2 are SGDLS and YYNGEE. This CDR3 has 15 residues. The V segment lost 3 bases and the J segment 9 bases; nucleotides outside the gene matches: 13. CDR3 sequence: CASSDRDYIGETQYF. CDR3 coding DNA: TGTGCCAGCAGCGACCGGGACTACATTGGGGAGACGCAGTATTTT. Complete variable domain (other parts from reference TRBV9 and TRBJ2-3): DSGVTQTPKHLITATGQRVTLRCSPRSGDLSVYWYQQSLDQGLQFLIQYYNGEERAKGNILERFSAQQFPDLHSELNLSSLELGDSALYFCASSDRDYIGETQYFGPGTRLTVL.

In nucleotides, the CDR3 is TGTGCCTGGAGAGGTGGGACTGGGGGCTACGAGCAGTACTTC. It encodes CAWRGGTGGYEQYF. J is TRBJ2-7 and V is TRBV30; tentatively, D is TRBD2 (6 bases). Germline CDR1 and CDR2: GTSNPN and SVGIG (reference sequence). The V gene lost 3 bases and the J gene lost 3 bases, with 15 bases spanning the gap. The CDR3 is made up of 14 amino acids.

The V gene is TRBV7-3, the J gene TRBJ2-4, with D maybe TRBD1 (5 bases). Germline values: CDR1 SGHTA, CDR2 FQGTGA. Trimming cost V 2 bases and J 6 bases, with 8 bases left between them. CDR3 length: 13 amino acids. The CDR3 nucleotides are TGTGCCAGCAGCTTAGATGACAGAAACATTCAGTACTTC. Its translation is CASSLDDRNIQYF.

A note on this clone: At one end, the junction sequence differs from germline, possibly due to a read error. The sample carries other DNA sequences with the same CDR3. J is TRBJ2-4 and V is TRBV30; perhaps TRBD1 as D (6 bases). The CDR3 loop spans 15 amino acids. Germline assignment: CDR1 GTSNPN and CDR2 SVGIG (reference sequence). CDR3 region: CAWSAEQGVKNIQYF. CDR3 coding DNA: TGCGCCTGGAGCGCCGAACAGGGTGTCAAAAACATTCAGTACTTC.